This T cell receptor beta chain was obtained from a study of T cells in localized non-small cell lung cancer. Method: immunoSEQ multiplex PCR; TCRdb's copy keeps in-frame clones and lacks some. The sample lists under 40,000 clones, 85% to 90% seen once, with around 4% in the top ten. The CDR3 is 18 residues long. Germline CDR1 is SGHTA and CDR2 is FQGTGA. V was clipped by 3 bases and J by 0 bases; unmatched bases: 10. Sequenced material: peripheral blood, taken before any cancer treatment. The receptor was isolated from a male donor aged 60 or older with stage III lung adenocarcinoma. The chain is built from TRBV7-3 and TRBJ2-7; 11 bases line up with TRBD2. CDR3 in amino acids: CASSFRASGGQISYEQYF. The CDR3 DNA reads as TGTGCCAGCAGCTTTCGGGCTAGCGGGGGGCAGATCTCCTACGAGCAGTACTTC.